The rows below give T cell receptor beta chains drawn from one sample of a study of T cell clones after liver transplantation. Repertoires were generated with immunoSEQ multiplex PCR, while TCRdb's copy carries only in-frame clones and drops some. The table lists around 70,000 clones, 90% to 95% of them singletons. Sequenced material: CD4+ T cells from blood, taken approximately 25 months after liver transplant. All receptors come from a human patient who received a liver transplant. Some T cells may be provided by the graft donor. The CDR3 runs from the conserved cysteine through the conserved F or W. D genes are given only for firm matches. Clone size appears in some rows only: once, few, many, or a class for an expanded clone.

D	V	J	size	DNA	CDR3
NA	TRBV5-6	TRBJ2-3	NA	TGTGCCAGCAGCCCCAAGGTGCGCACAGATACGCAGTATTTT	CASSPKVRTDTQYF
NA	TRBV27	TRBJ2-7	NA	TGTGCCAGCAGTTCCCCGCTGAACTACGAGCAGTACTTC	CASSSPLNYEQYF
TRBD1	TRBV2	TRBJ1-2	once	TGTGCCAGAGCAGTGGGGAGGACAGGGGCCAATGGCTACACCTTC	CARAVGRTGANGYTF
TRBD1	TRBV18	TRBJ1-1	NA	TGTGCCAGCTCACAGATCGGGACAGGTGGGGAGAACACTGAAGCTTTCTTT	CASSQIGTGGENTEAFF
TRBD1	TRBV23-1	TRBJ2-7	NA	TGCGCCAGCAGTCAAGGCCTCATCCGGGACAGGGCCCACGAGCAGTACTTC	CASSQGLIRDRAHEQYF
NA	TRBV23-1	TRBJ2-7	NA	TGCGCCAGCAGTCGCCACGTTCGGCAGTACTTC	CASSRHVRQYF
NA	TRBV28	TRBJ2-7	NA	TGTGCCAGCAGTTTTATCGGTCTGAGCTCCTACGAGCAGTACTTC	CASSFIGLSSYEQYF
TRBD2	TRBV10-1	TRBJ2-7	NA	TGCGCCAGCAGCCCCAGCGGGAGGGCCTCCTACGAGCAGTACTTC	CASSPSGRASYEQYF
NA	TRBV10-1	TRBJ2-2	NA	TGCGCCAGCAGTGAAAAAGAGTTGGCCGGGGAGCTGTTTTTT	CASSEKELAGELFF
NA	TRBV6-5	TRBJ2-3	NA	TGTGCCAGCAGGACATCGGGGGACGCGCGGGATACGCAGTATTTT	CASRTSGDARDTQYF
NA	TRBV7-9	TRBJ2-2	NA	TGTGCCAGCAGCTTAAACACCGGGGAGCTGTTTTTT	CASSLNTGELFF
NA	TRBV19	TRBJ2-4	NA	TGTGCCAGTAGTAATACAGCCGCCGGGGGAAATCGGGCCAAAAACATTCAGTACTTC	CASSNTAAGGNRAKNIQYF
TRBD1	TRBV12-5	TRBJ2-2	NA	TGTGCTAGTGGTCAGGGACAGCAGAACACCGGGGAGCTGTTTTTT	CASGQGQQNTGELFF
NA	TRBV5-6	TRBJ1-1	NA	TGTGCCAGCACCGGGGGTAGGAACACTGAAGCTTTCTTT	CASTGGRNTEAFF
NA	TRBV28	TRBJ1-5	NA	TGTGCCAGCAAGGCAGACCTTCATCAGCCCCAGCATTTT	CASKADLHQPQHF
TRBD1	TRBV9	TRBJ2-7	NA	TGTGCCAGCAGCTCCCCAGGGGGCGAGCAGTACTTC	CASSSPGGEQYF
NA	TRBV6-1	TRBJ1-2	NA	TGTGCCACTCGGGGTCGGGGGCAGAATTATGGCTACACCTTC	CATRGRGQNYGYTF
NA	TRBV9	TRBJ1-3	NA	TGTGCCAGCAGCGTTGGTCCGGCCAATGGAAACACCATATATTTT	CASSVGPANGNTIYF
TRBD1	TRBV5-1	TRBJ1-3	NA	TGCGCCAGCAGCTCGGGACAGGGGTCAGGAAACACCATATATTTT	CASSSGQGSGNTIYF
TRBD2	TRBV20-1	TRBJ2-1	NA	TGCAGTGCCAGTAGCGGGCCCAGTCAGTTCTTC	CSASSGPSQFF
NA	TRBV5-1	TRBJ2-7	NA	TGCGCCAGCAGCAAAAACGTAGACGAGCAGTACTTC	CASSKNVDEQYF
NA	TRBV5-1	TRBJ1-1	NA	TGCGCCAGCAGCTCGGGGGGAAGTAACACTGAAGCTTTCTTT	CASSSGGSNTEAFF
NA	TRBV25-1	TRBJ2-5	NA	TGTGCCAGCAGTGATGTGGGGCGGGCAGAAGAGACCCAGTACTTC	CASSDVGRAEETQYF
NA	TRBV6-5	TRBJ1-1	once	TGTGCCAGCAGGGTCAACATGGACGTTGAAGCTTTCTTT	CASRVNMDVEAFF
NA	TRBV27	TRBJ2-7	NA	TGTGCCAGCAGTCCCCGAGGGAGAAGCGAGCAGTACTTC	CASSPRGRSEQYF
NA	TRBV11-3	TRBJ1-1	NA	TGTGCCAGCAGCTTGGGCGCTGCGGGCGGCCTTGACGCTTTCTTT	CASSLGAAGGLDAFF
NA	TRBV7-9	TRBJ1-1	few	TGTGCCAGCAGCTTGTCCGGTTGGGGTACTGAAGCTTTCTTT	CASSLSGWGTEAFF
NA	TRBV21-1	TRBJ2-6	NA	TGTGCCAGCAGCCCCTGTGGGGGCGGGGTATCCGGGGCCAACGTCCTGACTTTC	CASSPCGGGVSGANVLTF
TRBD1	TRBV7-2	TRBJ1-4	NA	TGTGCCAGCAGCCCAGACGGACAGGGCGAAAAACTGTTTTTT	CASSPDGQGEKLFF
TRBD1	TRBV29-1	TRBJ1-1	NA	TGCAGCGTTTCTACCGGGACAGGGCCTGCTGAAGCTTTCTTT	CSVSTGTGPAEAFF
NA	TRBV2	TRBJ1-6	NA	TGTGCCAGCACCACCAGGGGAGGGGGTGGTTCACCCCTCCACTTT	CASTTRGGGGSPLHF
NA	TRBV5-1	TRBJ2-7	once	TGCGCCAGCAGCTCGCGGTCCTACGAGCAGTACTTC	CASSSRSYEQYF
TRBD1	TRBV9	TRBJ2-2	NA	TGTGCCAGCAGCACCAACGACAGGGGGCAGGTCACCGGGGAGCTGTTTTTT	CASSTNDRGQVTGELFF
NA	TRBV6-6	TRBJ1-4	NA	TGTGCCAGCAGTTACGGGGTGGGAAAACTGTTTTTT	CASSYGVGKLFF
TRBD2	TRBV2	TRBJ2-5	NA	TGTGCCAGCAGTGAGAGGACTAGCGGGAGGATAGGGAAAGAGACCCAGTACTTC	CASSERTSGRIGKETQYF
NA	TRBV2	TRBJ2-5	NA	TGTGCCAGCACTCGAGGGGGAGCTGAGACCCAGTACTTC	CASTRGGAETQYF
TRBD2	TRBV5-1	TRBJ2-5	once	TGCGCCAGCAGCGCCGGAGCGGGGGGACAAGAGACCCAGTACTTC	CASSAGAGGQETQYF
NA	TRBV11-3	TRBJ2-7	NA	TGTGCCAGCAGCCAGACGACCAGCTCCTACGAGCAGTACTTC	CASSQTTSSYEQYF
TRBD1	TRBV6-1	TRBJ1-2	NA	TGTGCCAGCGAGGACAGGGGGTCCTATGGCTACACCTTC	CASEDRGSYGYTF
TRBD2	TRBV11-3	TRBJ2-2	NA	TGTGCCAGCAGCGGACTAGCAGTGAACACCGGGGAGCTGTTTTTT	CASSGLAVNTGELFF
TRBD2	TRBV11-3	TRBJ2-7	NA	TGTGCCAGCAGCCCTACCGGGGGGGCTTCCTACGAGCAGTACTTC	CASSPTGGASYEQYF
TRBD1	TRBV6-6	TRBJ2-1	NA	TGTGCCAGCATTTCGGGGGACAGGGATTTCAATGAGCAGTTCTTC	CASISGDRDFNEQFF
NA	TRBV2	TRBJ1-1	NA	TGTGCCAGCAGTGAAACGGGAGGGACTGAAGCTTTCTTT	CASSETGGTEAFF
NA	TRBV7-8	TRBJ1-2	NA	TGTGCCAGCACGCCCAGTCCCCGGGAGGCCTATGGCTACACCTTC	CASTPSPREAYGYTF
NA	TRBV9	TRBJ2-7	NA	TGTGCCAGCAGCGCCGGCCCTGACGGGATGTACGAGCAGTACTTC	CASSAGPDGMYEQYF
TRBD1	TRBV7-2	TRBJ1-5	NA	TGTGCCAGCAGCCCCAGGACAGGGTTCAATCAGCCCCAGCATTTT	CASSPRTGFNQPQHF
TRBD1	TRBV5-1	TRBJ2-3	NA	TGCGCCAGCAGCGCAACCACAGGGGTGGCTACGCAGTATTTT	CASSATTGVATQYF
NA	TRBV10-3	TRBJ1-2	NA	TGTGCCATCACGGGAGGGGGGAGCGGCTATGGCTACACCTTC	CAITGGGSGYGYTF
NA	TRBV2	TRBJ2-7	NA	TGTGCCAGCAGGGCGAGGGACGAGCAGTACTTC	CASRARDEQYF
NA	TRBV11-3	TRBJ1-1	NA	TGTGCCAGCAGCTTAGAAGGGGGTGTGGACACTGAAGCTTTCTTT	CASSLEGGVDTEAFF
NA	TRBV4-2	TRBJ2-1	NA	TGTGCCAGCAGCCAAGAGGTTATCGACTACAATGAGCAGTTCTTC	CASSQEVIDYNEQFF
NA	TRBV14	TRBJ1-3	few	TGTGCCAGCAGCCAAGATCTGGCAGTTTCTGGAAACACCATATATTTT	CASSQDLAVSGNTIYF
NA	TRBV5-5	TRBJ1-1	NA	TGTGCCAGCAGCGTGGACCCCGGGACGAGAGCTTTCTTT	CASSVDPGTRAFF
TRBD2	TRBV4-2	TRBJ2-3	NA	TGTGCCAGCAGCCAAGAGGGAGGGAGTGGAAGAGATACGCAGTATTTT	CASSQEGGSGRDTQYF
NA	TRBV4-3	TRBJ1-2	NA	TGCGCCAGCAGCCAAGGCCCAGAGTGGGCGCGGGGTGGCTACACCTTC	CASSQGPEWARGGYTF
TRBD1	TRBV5-4	TRBJ2-3	NA	TGTGCCAGCAGCCCGGGACAGGGCGGGGATACGCAGTATTTT	CASSPGQGGDTQYF
NA	TRBV5-4	TRBJ2-2	NA	TGTGCCAGCGGATTAAGACGGGAGAACACCGGGGAGCTGTTTTTT	CASGLRRENTGELFF
TRBD2	TRBV5-1	TRBJ2-3	NA	TGCGCCAGCAGCCGCGACTGGACTAGCTCAGATACGCAGTATTTT	CASSRDWTSSDTQYF
TRBD1	TRBV9	TRBJ1-1	NA	TGTGCCAGCAGCGTAGGTCGGACAGGGGGTGTGAACACTGAAGCTTTCTTT	CASSVGRTGGVNTEAFF